The 23 T cell receptor beta chains in this list originate from one sample, sequenced in a study of T cells in Graves' hyperthyroidism and ophthalmopathy. It was RNA transcripts that yielded the amplified TCR beta CDR3 regions. During a first-round RT-PCR of the TCR CDR3, the HTBI primer set was used. TCRdb recomputed calls from the multiplex PCR reads with MiXCR, one row per CDR3 protein. The sample carries more than 550,000 distinct CDR3 sequences, roughly 17% recorded once. Specimen: blood. These receptors all stem from a man aged 50-59 years with Graves' hyperthyroidism.

The chain couples TRBV29-1 to TRBJ2-3; maybe TRBD1 (5 bases). The CDR3 has 10 amino acids. CDR1 SQVTM and CDR2 ANQGSEA come from the germline V gene. V shed 6 bases and J shed 4 bases, with 5 bases lying between them. This chain's CDR3 is CSVTADTQYF. Here the CDR3 DNA reads TGCAGCGTGACAGCAGATACGCAGTATTTT.

This clonotype was picked up a small number of times. The chain employs TRBV13 and TRBJ2-7, with D unresolved. Per the germline V gene, CDR1 is PRHDT and CDR2 is FYEKMQ (reference sequence). V was shortened by 3 bases and J by 7 bases, with 13 bases between the two germline ends. The CDR3 runs 13 residues. CDR3 nucleotide sequence: TGTGCCAGCAGCTTTGACCCTCGTGGTGAGCAGTACTTC. Protein sequence: CASSFDPRGEQYF. The complete variable domain, with remaining parts taken from reference TRBV13 and TRBJ2-7, reads AAGVIQSPRHLIKEKRETATLKCYPIPRHDTVYWYQQGPGQDPQFLISFYEKMQSDKGSIPDRFSAQQFSDYHSELNMSSLELGDSALYFCASSFDPRGEQYFGPGTRLTVT.

The rearrangement joins TRBV12-3 or TRBV12-4 to TRBJ2-7; D unresolved. The CDR3 contains 15 residues. V lost 3 bases, J lost 5 bases, and 17 bases lay in between. The CDR3 region is CASSFVPTSGHEQYF. Here the CDR3 DNA reads TGTGCCAGCAGTTTCGTGCCAACCTCTGGTCACGAGCAGTACTTC.

This clonotype showed up many times. The rearrangement links TRBV20-1 to TRBJ2-1; 8 nucleotides line up with TRBD2. With 1 base clipped from V and 9 bases from J, the junction kept 5 bases outside the gene matches. Germline V lookup: CDR1 DFQATT, CDR2 SNEGSKA (reference sequence). This CDR3 spans 13 amino acids. The CDR3 DNA follows: TGCAGTGCTAGAGTGGGAGCGGGAGCTGAGCAGTTCTTC. Its translation is CSARVGAGAEQFF.

This clonotype was counted many times. This rearrangement joins TRBV13 to TRBJ2-7; no firm D call. V was pared by 3 bases and J by 4 bases, with 13 bases between. The germline gives CDR1 PRHDT, CDR2 FYEKMQ (reference sequence). The CDR3 extends over 14 amino acids. CDR3 sequence (DNA): TGTGCCAGCAGCTTGTCAGGTGTTACTTACGAGCAGTACTTC. This codes for CASSLSGVTYEQYF.

This clonotype came up many times. V is TRBV12-3 or TRBV12-4 and J is TRBJ2-5; the match to TRBD1 covers 9 bases. The CDR3 is made up of 14 amino acids. J was trimmed by 6 bases and V by 2 bases; bases with no gene match: 4. CDR3 DNA: TGTGCCAGCAGTTTAAGGACAGGGGAAAAGACCCAGTACTTC. Protein: CASSLRTGEKTQYF.

The chain uses TRBV6-1 and TRBJ1-1; D might be TRBD1 (5 bases). This CDR3 comprises 14 residues. Germline loops: CDR1 MNHNS, CDR2 SASEGT. Trimming pared 2 bases from V and 2 bases from J, leaving 9 bases between. CDR3 in DNA: TGTGCCAGCAGTGAATCGGGGCGCAACACTGAAGCTTTCTTT. As protein: CASSESGRNTEAFF.

This clonotype was seen at least ten times. CDR3 in amino acids: CASSLVQMNTEAFF. The CDR3 DNA follows: TGTGCCAGCAGCTTAGTACAGATGAACACTGAAGCTTTCTTT. The V gene is TRBV7-2, the J gene TRBJ1-1; D gene uncertain. CDR3 length: 14 amino acids. The germline V gene has CDR1 SGHTA and CDR2 FQGNSA. With 1 base removed from V and 0 bases from J, the gap between germline ends came to 6 bases.

Many counts were recorded for this clonotype. The CDR3 DNA sequence: TGTGCCAGCAGCTTACAGGGGAAATCCTACGAGCAGTACTTC. Protein: CASSLQGKSYEQYF. The V call is TRBV7-9, the J call TRBJ2-7; D perhaps matches TRBD1 (6 bases). The CDR3 runs to 14 residues. The ends were cut back, 2 bases at V and 1 base at J, with 9 bases in the middle. CDR1 is SEHNR, CDR2 FQNEAQ, per germline (reference sequence).

The chain carries TRBV27 and TRBJ2-5, with TRBD2 matching over 9 bases. V shed 2 bases and J 12 bases; nucleotides not matched to a gene: 16. The CDR3 extends over 16 amino acids. CDR1 and CDR2 from the germline V gene are MNHEY and SMNVEV (reference sequence). CDR3 sequence reads: CASSLIPSGKEETEYF. In DNA form, the CDR3 reads TGTGCCAGCAGTTTAATCCCTAGCGGGAAGGAAGAGACAGAGTACTTC.

This clonotype appeared many times. The J gene is TRBJ2-1, the V gene TRBV25-1; D remains ambiguous. The CDR3 runs to 16 residues. Germline lookup yields CDR1 MGHDK and CDR2 SYGVNS. V was cut by 0 bases and J by 4 bases, with 13 bases left in between. The CDR3 protein is CASSEYYPDPYNEQFF. In DNA form, the CDR3 reads TGTGCCAGCAGTGAATATTATCCTGACCCGTACAATGAGCAGTTCTTC.

This clonotype has a handful of counts. A read error is possible here, since a much larger clone lies one base away. The rearrangement joins TRBV7-3 to TRBJ2-3, with TRBD2 matching 9 bases. The CDR3 is 14 amino acids. Per germline, CDR1 SGHTA and CDR2 FQGTGA. The CDR3, as DNA: TGTGCCAGCGGCTTGTCGGGACTAGCTGATACGCAGTATTTT. It yields the protein CASGLSGLADTQYF.

The V call is TRBV12-3 or TRBV12-4, the J call TRBJ1-2, with a weak D call TRBD1 (6 bases). Trimming removed 3 bases from V and 3 bases from J, with 14 bases in between. The CDR3 is 15 amino acids. The CDR3 sequence is CASSFGDTRDYGYTF. The CDR3 DNA follows: TGTGCCAGCAGTTTTGGGGACACCAGAGACTATGGCTACACCTTC.

This clonotype has ten or more counts. The chain links TRBV6-5 to TRBJ2-7; 7 positions agree with TRBD1. The trim removed 5 bases at V and 2 bases at J, leaving 6 bases unmatched. The CDR3 is 14 amino acids. CDR1 and CDR2 (germline): MNHEY, SVGAGI. The CDR3 sequence: CASSTRDSTYEQYF. In DNA, the CDR3 is TGTGCCAGCAGTACTCGGGACAGCACCTACGAGCAGTACTTC.

This clonotype was counted between two and nine times. The gene calls are TRBV7-3 and TRBJ2-5; D might be TRBD2 (6 bases). The CDR3 length is 14 residues. CDR1 is SGHTA and CDR2 is FQGTGA in the germline V gene. V shed 5 bases and J shed 9 bases, with 19 bases lying between them. CDR3 nucleotides: TGTGCCAGCAGCCCCAGTGAGCTGGGGGAGGCCCAGTACTTC. It encodes CASSPSELGEAQYF. The variable domain in full, completed from reference TRBV7-3 and TRBJ2-5, reads GAGVSQTPSNKVTEKGKYVELRCDPISGHTALYWYRQSLGQGPEFLIYFQGTGAADDSGLPNDRFFAVRPEGSVSTLKIQRTERGDSAVYLCASSPSELGEAQYFGPGTRLLVL.

The V gene is TRBV28, the J gene TRBJ2-1; D is uncertain. V was clipped by 7 bases and J by 0 bases, with 13 bases between them. CDR3 length equals 15 residues. In germline, CDR1 is MDHEN, CDR2 SYDVKM. The CDR3 reads CASNLSPDSYNEQFF. The CDR3 DNA reads as TGTGCCAGCAATCTAAGCCCGGACTCCTACAATGAGCAGTTCTTC.

This chain links TRBV18 with TRBJ1-5, with 7 bases fitting TRBD1. The trim removed 2 bases at V and 2 bases at J, leaving 3 bases unmatched. Germline V CDR1 and CDR2: KGHSH, LQKENI. The CDR3 runs to 15 residues. DNA for the CDR3: TGTGCCAGCTCACCAACAGGGGCTGGCAATCAGCCCCAGCATTTT. This encodes CASSPTGAGNQPQHF.

The chain uses TRBV19 and TRBJ2-2; D gene uncertain. V was clipped by 4 bases and J by 2 bases, with 14 bases between them. The CDR3 consists of 16 residues. Germline V gene sequence: CDR1 LNHDA, CDR2 SQIVND (reference sequence). The CDR3 nucleotides are TGTGCCAGTAGTACCTCTGGCAGCTTAAACACCGGGGAGCTGTTTTTT. Residues: CASSTSGSLNTGELFF.

The chain employs TRBV19 and TRBJ2-1; D is unresolved. Germline V gene lookup returns CDR1 LNHDA and CDR2 SQIVND (reference sequence). The ends were cut back, 6 bases at V and 0 bases at J, with 6 bases in the middle. The CDR3 totals 13 residues. The CDR3 sequence: CASSDNSYNEQFF. CDR3 DNA: TGTGCCAGTAGCGACAACTCCTACAATGAGCAGTTCTTC.

This clonotype was counted only a few times. V usage is TRBV20-1 and J usage is TRBJ2-5, with TRBD2 matching 7 bases. CDR1 is DFQATT and CDR2 is SNEGSKA in the germline V gene (reference sequence). The V segment lost 3 bases and the J segment 5 bases; nucleotides outside the gene matches: 9. The CDR3 extends over 14 amino acids. This chain's CDR3 is CSARGGTGGETQYF. CDR3 sequence (DNA): TGCAGTGCTAGGGGGGGGACTGGTGGGGAGACCCAGTACTTC.

This clonotype was detected many times. Here the CDR3 reads CASSSYRGHKNIQYF. The DNA for the CDR3 is TGTGCCAGCAGTTCCTACAGGGGGCACAAAAACATTCAGTACTTC. This chain links TRBV28 with TRBJ2-4; TRBD1 aligns across 9 bases. With V trimmed by 4 bases and J by 3 bases, 4 bases remained unmatched. CDR1 and CDR2 from the germline V gene are MDHEN and SYDVKM. CDR3 size: 15 residues.

This clonotype has more than one count but fewer than ten. The J gene is TRBJ1-4, the V gene TRBV5-6; D is unresolved. Germline V lookup: CDR1 SGHDT, CDR2 YYEEEE. This CDR3 region has 12 residues. Trimming stripped 0 bases from V and 10 bases from J, with 7 bases between. Here the CDR3 DNA reads TGTGCCAGCAGCTTGGGGACTGGAAAACTGTTTTTT. Its translation: CASSLGTGKLFF. The full variable domain, completed using reference TRBV5-6 and TRBJ1-4, is DAGVTQSPTHLIKTRGQQVTLRCSPKSGHDTVSWYQQALGQGPQFIFQYYEEEERQRGNFPDRFSGHQFPNYSSELNVNALLLGDSALYLCASSLGTGKLFFGSGTQLSVL.

This clonotype was seen ten or more times. This chain links TRBV19 with TRBJ1-2; the D is unclear. V shed 0 bases and J shed 4 bases, with 6 bases lying between them. Germline loops: CDR1 LNHDA, CDR2 SQIVND (reference sequence). The CDR3 consists of 13 residues. CDR3 region: CASSIEASYGYTF. The CDR3 coding sequence is TGTGCCAGTAGTATAGAAGCTAGCTATGGCTACACCTTC. Full variable domain (outside the CDR3, taken from reference TRBV19 and TRBJ1-2): DGGITQSPKYLFRKEGQNVTLSCEQNLNHDAMYWYRQDPGQGLRLIYYSQIVNDFQKGDIAEGYSVSREKKESFPLTVTSAQKNPTAFYLCASSIEASYGYTFGSGTRLTVV.